Listed here are 15 T cell receptor beta chains from one sample, sequenced in a study of T cells in Graves' hyperthyroidism and ophthalmopathy. The investigators amplified TCR beta CDR3 regions from RNA transcripts. First-round RT-PCR of the TCR CDR3 relied on the HTBI primer set. TCRdb called the multiplex PCR reads again in MiXCR, with one record for every CDR3 protein. The sample consists of under 750,000 distinct CDR3 sequences, around a sixth of them appearing once. The sequenced material came from blood. Receptors originate from a woman aged 45-59 years with Graves' hyperthyroidism that later progressed to Graves' ophthalmopathy.

As DNA, the CDR3 is TGCGCCAGCAGCTACTTAAAATTGCCGGGACAGGGATGGGAGACCCAGTACTTC. Amino acids: CASSYLKLPGQGWETQYF. J is TRBJ2-5 and V is TRBV5-1; 9 positions agree with TRBD1. CDR1 is SGHRS and CDR2 is YFSETQ in the germline V gene. Losses at the gene ends were 3 bases for V and 5 bases for J; bases not matched to a gene: 17. The CDR3 sequence is 18 residues long.

This clonotype was detected a few times. The chain combines TRBV19 with TRBJ1-1; D possibly corresponds to TRBD1 (5 bases). The V and J ends lost 10 bases and 0 bases respectively, with 15 bases between them. The CDR3 is 14 residues long. Germline V lookup: CDR1 LNHDA, CDR2 SQIVND (reference sequence). In DNA form, the CDR3 reads TGTGCCACATCCCCACAGGCCGTGAACACTGAAGCTTTCTTT. Encoded protein: CATSPQAVNTEAFF.

The J gene is TRBJ2-7, the V gene TRBV4-1; 8 bases fit TRBD1. CDR1 is MGHRA, CDR2 YSYEKL, per germline. The CDR3 runs to 17 residues. V dropped 4 bases and J dropped 1; count of bases not matched to a gene: 12. This CDR3 reads CASSPFPPGQASYEQYF. The DNA of the CDR3 is TGCGCCAGCAGCCCTTTTCCTCCGGGACAGGCGTCCTACGAGCAGTACTTC.

At least ten counts were recorded for this clonotype. V is TRBV27 and J is TRBJ2-5; a weak D match, TRBD2 (5 bases). Germline V gives CDR1 MNHEY, CDR2 SMNVEV (reference sequence). The CDR3 is 15 residues long. The germline V and J ends were trimmed by 10 bases and 4 bases, with 22 bases remaining between them. The chain's CDR3 is CATYKYPAGIETQYF. CDR3 nucleotides: TGTGCCACCTACAAGTACCCAGCCGGGATAGAGACCCAGTACTTC.

The rearrangement joins TRBV18 to TRBJ2-7; 9 nucleotides align to TRBD1. The CDR3 extends over 15 amino acids. Germline lookup yields CDR1 KGHSH and CDR2 LQKENI. J lost 9 bases, V lost 4 bases, and 13 bases had no gene match. CDR3 residues: CASSQPGQGGFGQYF. In nucleotides, the CDR3 is TGTGCCAGCTCACAACCGGGACAGGGTGGATTTGGGCAGTACTTC.

The chain uses TRBV6-2 or TRBV6-3 and TRBJ2-1; 8 bases match TRBD2. Trimming at V came to 4 bases and at J to 3 bases, leaving 11 bases not matched to a gene. The CDR3 length is 17 residues. Germline V CDR1 and CDR2: MNHEY, SVGEGT. CDR3 nucleotides: TGTGCCAGCAGTTCCCGAATCCAAACTAGCGGCTACAATGAGCAGTTCTTC. It specifies CASSSRIQTSGYNEQFF.

This clonotype was seen repeatedly, ten times or more. J is TRBJ1-1 and V is TRBV11-2; no definite D call. V dropped 0 bases and J dropped 7 bases, with 9 bases sitting between them. The V gene's germline CDR1 is SGHAT and CDR2 FQNNGV. The CDR3 runs 13 residues. CDR3 in amino acids: CASSLERAVEAFF. CDR3 sequence (DNA): TGTGCCAGCAGCTTAGAAAGGGCGGTTGAAGCTTTCTTT.

This clonotype was seen more than once but under ten times. The CDR3 protein is CASRPPGQNYNEQFF. CDR3 sequence (DNA): TGCGCCAGCAGACCTCCGGGACAGAATTACAATGAGCAGTTCTTC. This chain uses TRBV4-1 with TRBJ2-1, with 7 bases aligning to TRBD1. V lost 6 bases and J lost 4; bases outside the gene matches: 9. Germline V gene data show CDR1 as MGHRA and CDR2 as YSYEKL. The CDR3 consists of 15 residues.

The chain is built from TRBV4-1 and TRBJ2-3; 11 positions agree with TRBD1. The V and J ends lost 1 base and 6 bases, in that order; junction bases with no gene match: 6. CDR3 length equals 16 residues. Germline CDR1 reads MGHRA; CDR2 reads YSYEKL. The CDR3 protein is CASSQAGTGGPDTQYF. The CDR3 DNA sequence: TGCGCCAGCAGCCAAGCCGGGACAGGGGGTCCGGATACGCAGTATTTT.

Only a few counts were recorded for this clonotype. This chain joins TRBV5-1 and TRBJ2-6, with no clear D. Germline V CDR1 and CDR2: SGHRS, YFSETQ. With 4 bases removed from V and 2 bases from J, the gap between germline ends came to 13 bases. The CDR3 sequence is 16 residues long. CDR3 DNA sequence: TGCGCCAGCAGCGGAGACGGGTTAGCTGGGGCCAACGTCCTGACTTTC. Protein product: CASSGDGLAGANVLTF.

This clonotype was detected a few times. This sequence joins TRBV7-9 and TRBJ1-1, with D maybe TRBD1 (6 bases). The ends were cut back, 4 bases at V and 7 bases at J, with 13 bases in the middle. This CDR3 is 13 amino acids long. Germline loops: CDR1 SEHNR, CDR2 FQNEAQ (reference sequence). CDR3 sequence (DNA): TGTGCCAGCAGCTCAATCACAGGGATTGAAGCTTTCTTT. This sequence encodes CASSSITGIEAFF.

The chain carries TRBV7-9 and TRBJ2-7; D is unresolved. This CDR3 has 17 amino acids. Trimming removed 5 bases from V and 2 bases from J, with 22 bases in between. From germline, CDR1 is SEHNR and CDR2 FQNEAQ (reference sequence). The CDR3 is CASSPRPLGATPYEQYF. In DNA, the CDR3 is TGTGCCAGCAGCCCGAGACCGCTAGGAGCCACCCCCTACGAGCAGTACTTC.

The chain uses TRBV7-9 and TRBJ2-1, with D tentatively TRBD1 (5 bases). The CDR3 has 14 amino acids. CDR1 SEHNR and CDR2 FQNEAQ come from the germline V gene (reference sequence). Trimming removed 5 bases at V and 4 bases at J, with 12 bases between. The DNA for the CDR3 is TGTGCCAGCAGCCCATACTCAGGGTACAATGAGCAGTTCTTC. As protein: CASSPYSGYNEQFF.

This clonotype has a count of ten or more. V is TRBV20-1 and J is TRBJ1-2, with D possibly being TRBD1 (6 bases). V lost 0 bases to trimming and J lost 4 bases, with 9 bases between them. CDR1 and CDR2 from the germline V gene are DFQATT and SNEGSKA (reference sequence). This CDR3 spans 13 amino acids. CDR3 residues: CSARDQGSYGYTF. As DNA, the CDR3 is TGCAGTGCTAGAGATCAGGGGTCCTATGGCTACACCTTC.

Written as DNA, the CDR3 is TGTGCCAGCAGCTCTCAACCCGGAGCGGGTCTAGAGTATTTT. Its translation: CASSSQPGAGLEYF. This rearrangement joins TRBV7-9 to TRBJ2-3; a possible D gene is TRBD2 (6 bases). The CDR3 length is 14 residues. Trimming stripped 4 bases from V and 13 bases from J, with 21 bases between. Germline CDR1 is SEHNR and CDR2 is FQNEAQ (reference sequence).